A selection of T cell receptor beta chains follows, all from one sample in a study of regulatory T cells in long-lasting Graves disease. TCRdb recomputed calls from the multiplex PCR reads with MiXCR, one row per CDR3 protein. The sample yields 500,000 or so distinct CDR3 sequences, about 16% seen once. This sample also appeared in a second study, on T cells in Graves' hyperthyroidism and ophthalmopathy.

The sample was peripheral blood mononuclear cells (PBMCs), taken at new diagnosis, from a patient treated with antithyroid drugs. These TCRs come from a man in his forties with Graves disease. Both conserved end residues are part of each CDR3. A D gene is named only where the DNA matches it firmly. The size entry is marked missing in some rows and otherwise reads once, few, many or a size class.

NA,TRBJ1-3,TRBV20-1,few,15,CSARDPSSSGNTIYF,TGCAGTGCTAGAGACCCTTCAAGCTCTGGAAACACCATATATTTT
NA,TRBJ2-1,TRBV2,NA,16,CASQTSVRAGDNEQFF,TGTGCCAGCCAAACTAGCGTGAGGGCAGGGGACAATGAGCAGTTCTTC
TRBD2,TRBJ2-1,TRBV12-3/TRBV12-4,NA,12,CASSFGRWEQFF,TGTGCCAGCAGTTTCGGGAGGTGGGAGCAGTTCTTC
NA,TRBJ1-5,TRBV15,NA,13,CATAPSGNQPQHF,TGTGCCACCGCCCCATCTGGCAATCAGCCCCAGCATTTT
TRBD1,TRBJ2-3,TRBV4-1,few,16,CASSLSGGQSTDTQYF,TGCGCCAGCAGCCTAAGTGGGGGACAGAGCACAGATACGCAGTATTTT
TRBD2,TRBJ2-5,TRBV11-2,many,16,CASSSLAGGRIETQYF,TGTGCCAGCAGCTCCCTAGCGGGAGGGAGGATAGAGACCCAGTACTTC
TRBD1,TRBJ1-2,TRBV28,few,13,CASSKRTGPSNTF,TGTGCCAGCAGTAAACGGACAGGTCCCAGCAACACCTTC
NA,TRBJ2-2,TRBV10-2,NA,14,CASTGTRGAGELFF,TGCGCCAGCACCGGGACACGGGGTGCCGGGGAGCTGTTTTTT
NA,TRBJ2-3,TRBV3-1,many,16,CASSHRQGLGTDTQYF,TGTGCCAGCAGCCACAGACAGGGACTCGGGACAGATACGCAGTATTTT
NA,TRBJ1-2,TRBV28,many,14,CASSSIDRSYGYTF,TGTGCCAGCAGTTCGATCGACAGGAGCTATGGCTACACCTTC
TRBD1,TRBJ2-6,TRBV10-3,NA,17,CAISAGTANSGANVLTF,TGTGCCATCAGTGCCGGGACAGCGAACTCTGGGGCCAACGTCCTGACTTTC
NA,TRBJ2-7,TRBV27,many,15,CASSLFGGRINEQYF,TGTGCCAGCAGTTTATTTGGAGGGAGAATCAACGAGCAGTACTTC
TRBD1,TRBJ2-5,TRBV3-1,few,14,CACSHDRVQETQYF,TGTGCCTGCAGCCACGACAGGGTTCAAGAGACCCAGTACTTC
TRBD1,TRBJ2-1,TRBV7-2,many,15,CASSLEDRAYNEQFF,TGTGCCAGCAGCTTGGAGGACAGGGCCTACAATGAGCAGTTCTTC
NA,TRBJ2-3,TRBV20-1,many,12,CSAWPDTDTQYF,TGCAGTGCGTGGCCTGACACAGATACGCAGTATTTT
NA,TRBJ2-3,TRBV7-2,many,15,CASSVMGQRTDTQYF,TGTGCCAGCAGCGTTATGGGTCAAAGAACAGATACGCAGTATTTT
TRBD2,TRBJ2-5,TRBV7-8,many,13,CASSVGLAETQYF,TGTGCCAGCAGCGTCGGACTAGCAGAGACCCAGTACTTC
NA,TRBJ2-5,TRBV30,many,13,CAWFRDGQETQYF,TGTGCCTGGTTCCGGGACGGTCAAGAGACCCAGTACTTC
TRBD2,TRBJ2-3,TRBV6-2/TRBV6-3,few,13,CASKRTRTDTQYF,TGTGCCAGCAAGAGGACTAGGACAGATACGCAGTATTTT
NA,TRBJ2-4,TRBV20-1,many,10,CSAGVHIQYF,TGCAGTGCTGGGGTGCACATTCAGTACTTC
NA,TRBJ2-1,TRBV30,many,13,CAWSVFGRNEQFF,TGTGCCTGGAGTGTTTTCGGACGGAATGAGCAGTTCTTC
TRBD1,TRBJ2-7,TRBV6-1,NA,15,CASSPTGASSYEQYF,TGTGCCAGCAGCCCGACAGGGGCTAGCTCCTACGAGCAGTACTTC
NA,TRBJ2-7,TRBV6-1,many,15,CASSVPLRAGYEQYF,TGTGCCAGCAGTGTCCCCCTTAGGGCTGGCTACGAGCAGTACTTC
TRBD2,TRBJ2-1,TRBV18,many,15,CASSQDGTNHNEQFF,TGTGCCAGCTCACAAGACGGGACTAACCACAATGAGCAGTTCTTC
NA,TRBJ2-7,TRBV27,many,16,CASSSGTRPYSYEQYF,TGTGCCAGCAGTTCGGGGACCAGACCTTACTCCTACGAGCAGTACTTC
NA,TRBJ2-5,TRBV6-2/TRBV6-3,NA,14,CASSYSGVGETQYF,TGTGCCAGCAGTTACTCGGGGGTAGGGGAGACCCAGTACTTC
NA,TRBJ2-7,TRBV4-1,NA,11,CASSHGTEQYF,TGCGCCAGCAGCCACGGGACCGAGCAGTACTTC
NA,TRBJ1-2,TRBV6-1,many,15,CASSLDRRANYGYTF,TGTGCCAGCAGCCTTGACAGGAGAGCTAACTATGGCTACACCTTC
NA,TRBJ2-6,TRBV28,few,17,CASSPTLGARGANVLTF,TGTGCCAGCAGCCCGACCCTGGGGGCGCGGGGGGCCAACGTCCTGACTTTC
TRBD1,TRBJ2-7,TRBV6-2/TRBV6-3,few,15,CASISRDRAAYERYF,TGTGCCAGCATTTCAAGAGACAGGGCCGCCTACGAGCGGTACTTC
NA,TRBJ2-1,TRBV7-8,NA,16,CASSLVSSSPYNEQFF,TGTGCCAGCAGCTTAGTCTCTAGCTCCCCGTACAATGAGCAGTTCTTC
NA,TRBJ2-1,TRBV13,NA,14,CASSLGSQYNEQFF,TGTGCCAGCAGCTTAGGTTCCCAGTACAATGAGCAGTTCTTC
TRBD1,TRBJ1-6,TRBV5-1,few,15,CASSLGGQGRSPLHF,TGCGCCAGCAGCTTGGGGGGACAGGGCCGCTCACCCCTCCACTTT
TRBD1,TRBJ2-5,TRBV6-2/TRBV6-3,NA,15,CASRSGTGESETQYF,TGTGCCAGCAGGTCCGGGACAGGGGAATCAGAGACCCAGTACTTC
TRBD2,TRBJ2-3,TRBV20-1,many,17,CSAVTSGRGGGTDTQYF,TGCAGTGCCGTGACTAGCGGGAGAGGTGGAGGCACAGATACGCAGTATTTT
TRBD1,TRBJ1-2,TRBV5-1,few,15,CASSLDRGGIDGYTF,TGCGCCAGCAGCTTGGACAGGGGGGGTATTGATGGCTACACCTTC
TRBD2,TRBJ2-7,TRBV12-3/TRBV12-4,many,17,CASSLAEGLAGSYEQYF,TGTGCCAGCAGTTTAGCGGAGGGACTAGCGGGTTCCTACGAGCAGTACTTC
NA,TRBJ2-1,TRBV12-3/TRBV12-4,many,15,CASTPRGAGYNEQFF,TGTGCCAGCACCCCCCGGGGGGCGGGATACAATGAGCAGTTCTTC
NA,TRBJ2-4,TRBV28,few,14,CASSLRDVGDIQYF,TGTGCCAGCAGTTTACGGGACGTTGGAGACATTCAGTACTTC
TRBD2,TRBJ2-7,TRBV11-2,many,15,CASSKLAGNSYEQYF,TGTGCCAGCAGCAAACTAGCGGGAAATTCCTACGAGCAGTACTTC
TRBD1,TRBJ1-2,TRBV2,many,15,CASSRDRGHPYGYTF,TGTGCCAGCAGCCGGGACAGGGGGCATCCTTATGGCTACACCTTC
TRBD1,TRBJ2-7,TRBV4-1,NA,15,CASSQTGTGVYEQYF,TGCGCCAGCAGCCAAACCGGGACAGGGGTATACGAGCAGTACTTC
TRBD2,TRBJ2-3,TRBV5-1,few,14,CASGGDSFTDTQYF,TGTGCCAGCGGGGGGGACAGTTTCACAGATACGCAGTATTTT
NA,TRBJ1-5,TRBV6-5,NA,13,CASSYSALLPQHF,TGTGCCAGCAGTTACTCGGCCCTTTTGCCCCAGCATTTT
NA,TRBJ1-1,TRBV12-3/TRBV12-4,many,13,CASSVNKNTEAFF,TGTGCCAGCAGTGTTAATAAGAACACTGAAGCTTTCTTT
TRBD1,TRBJ1-2,TRBV9,NA,15,CASSVGGTGENGYTF,TGTGCCAGCAGCGTAGGAGGGACAGGGGAAAATGGCTACACCTTC
NA,TRBJ1-6,TRBV11-3,few,14,CASSRGRDNSPLHF,TGTGCCAGCAGCAGGGGACGGGATAATTCACCCCTCCACTTT
NA,TRBJ2-1,TRBV29-1,many,15,CSVEGRLGIYNEQFF,TGCAGCGTTGAAGGGAGATTGGGGATCTACAATGAGCAGTTCTTC
NA,TRBJ1-1,TRBV6-5,many,11,CASSYGPGAFF,TGTGCCAGCAGTTACGGTCCTGGGGCTTTCTTT
TRBD1,TRBJ2-7,TRBV29-1,many,18,CSVTSPTGTGVGSNEQYF,TGCAGCGTAACAAGCCCGACCGGGACAGGGGTCGGAAGCAACGAGCAGTACTTC
NA,TRBJ2-3,TRBV20-1,many,14,CSASGGRSTDTQYF,TGCAGTGCTAGCGGGGGACGTAGCACAGATACGCAGTATTTT
NA,TRBJ1-1,TRBV27,few,14,CASSLSATNTEAFF,TGTGCCAGCAGTTTATCAGCCACGAACACTGAAGCTTTCTTT
NA,TRBJ1-4,TRBV28,many,15,CASVDAGAVEEKLFF,TGTGCCAGCGTAGACGCAGGGGCTGTAGAAGAAAAACTGTTTTTT
TRBD2,TRBJ2-5,TRBV28,NA,16,CASSLSPSGRGETQYF,TGTGCCAGCAGTTTGTCGCCTAGCGGGAGGGGGGAGACCCAGTACTTC
TRBD1,TRBJ1-1,TRBV10-3,many,13,CAISGTENTEAFF,TGTGCCATCAGCGGGACAGAGAACACTGAAGCTTTCTTT
TRBD2,TRBJ2-7,TRBV29-1,many,14,CSVRGLAGAYEQYF,TGCAGCGTTCGCGGACTAGCGGGAGCGTACGAGCAGTACTTC
NA,TRBJ2-4,TRBV11-2,NA,16,CASSFAPLLAKNIQYF,TGTGCCAGCAGCTTTGCCCCGCTATTGGCCAAAAACATTCAGTACTTC
NA,TRBJ2-3,TRBV9,NA,12,CASSVDRATQYF,TGTGCCAGCAGCGTAGACAGGGCTACGCAGTATTTT
TRBD2,TRBJ2-1,TRBV19,NA,16,CASSVLAGATYNEQFF,TGTGCCAGTAGTGTACTAGCGGGAGCAACCTACAATGAGCAGTTCTTC
NA,TRBJ1-1,TRBV30,NA,14,CAWSRDVENTEAFF,TGTGCCTGGAGTAGGGACGTAGAGAACACTGAAGCTTTCTTT